Included here is one T cell receptor (beta chain) sequence, with context. Its antigen is unknown. The data were produced by immunoSEQ multiplex PCR, yet TCRdb's version contains in-frame clones alone and is incomplete. Here the sample spans 50,000 to 60,000 clones, 80% being singletons. These data belong to a study of a mutant IDH1 vaccine in newly diagnosed glioma. Study as a whole: At weeks 1, 3, 5, 7, 11, 15, 19 and 23, patients received a vaccination, eight in all. Once 4-6 weeks had passed after radiotherapy alone, vaccination started, or it started with temozolomide cycles.

This sample's time point: week 23, last vaccination. Vaccine doses each comprised 300 ug of mutant IDH1 20-mer peptide, with topical imiquimod. Germline values: CDR1 SNHLY, CDR2 FYNNEI. The CDR3 extends over 16 amino acids. The V end lost 7 bases, the J end lost 6 bases, and 23 bases lay between the germline ends. The chain links TRBV2 to TRBJ2-3, with D perhaps assigned TRBD1 or TRBD2 (5 bases each). The clonotype was recovered from a man aged 40-50 years with glioma. The source material was PBMCs, sampled from a glioma patient whose treatment included an IDH1 peptide vaccine. The DNA of the CDR3 is TGTGCCAGCAACGAAGGGACCACTCCGTATCGGGATACGCAGTATTTT. It yields the protein CASNEGTTPYRDTQYF.